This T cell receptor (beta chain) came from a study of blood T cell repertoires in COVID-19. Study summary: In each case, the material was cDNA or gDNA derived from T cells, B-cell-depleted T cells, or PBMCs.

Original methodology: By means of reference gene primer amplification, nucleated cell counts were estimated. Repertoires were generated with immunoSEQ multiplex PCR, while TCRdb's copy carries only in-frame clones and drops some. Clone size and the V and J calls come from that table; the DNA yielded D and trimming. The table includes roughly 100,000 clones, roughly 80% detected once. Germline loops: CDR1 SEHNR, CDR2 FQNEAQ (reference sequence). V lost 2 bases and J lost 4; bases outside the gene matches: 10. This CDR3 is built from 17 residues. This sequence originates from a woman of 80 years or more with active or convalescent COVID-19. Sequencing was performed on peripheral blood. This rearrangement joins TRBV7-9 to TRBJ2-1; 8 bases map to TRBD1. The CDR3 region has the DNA TGTGCCAGCAGCTTATGGGGCAGGGGGCAAAATTACAATGAGCAGTTCTTC. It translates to CASSLWGRGQNYNEQFF.